Listed here are 6 T cell receptor beta chains from one sample, sequenced in a study of shared clonotypes between healthy human individuals. The repertoire was sequenced with immunoSEQ multiplex PCR; TCRdb's copy has only in-frame clones and lacks some. The repertoire holds roughly 1.4 million clones, with approximately 98.5% as singletons. The specimen was naive CD4+ T cells sorted from blood. Subset described: CD45RA+ positively selected. These receptors were collected from a man younger than 40 in good health.

As DNA, the CDR3 is TGTGCCACCAGCAGAGATGGGCAGGAAAATCAGCCCCAGCATTTT. This sequence encodes CATSRDGQENQPQHF. The V call is TRBV15, the J call TRBJ1-5; no clear D gene. V was pared by 0 bases and J by 4 bases, with 10 bases between. CDR3 length: 15 amino acids. Germline CDR1 and CDR2: LNHNV and YYDKDF (reference sequence).

This chain joins TRBV10-2 and TRBJ2-1; weak D call: TRBD2 (6 bases). This CDR3 is built from 16 residues. The germline gives CDR1 WSHSY, CDR2 SAAADI. V dropped 4 bases and J dropped 2 bases, with 15 bases sitting between them. The CDR3 region is CASSGLGGGAYNEQFF. The CDR3 DNA sequence: TGCGCCAGCAGTGGATTGGGTGGAGGGGCCTACAATGAGCAGTTCTTC.

The V gene is TRBV11-2, the J gene TRBJ1-5; tentatively, D is TRBD1 (5 bases). The ends were cut back, 6 bases at V and 7 bases at J, with 16 bases in the middle. CDR1 SGHAT and CDR2 FQNNGV come from the germline V gene. This CDR3 comprises 14 residues. CDR3 amino acids: CASSPKGVGQPQHF. The CDR3 DNA sequence: TGTGCCAGCAGTCCTAAAGGGGTAGGACAGCCCCAGCATTTT.

The V call is TRBV7-8, the J call TRBJ2-5, with D tentatively TRBD2 (6 bases). The germline CDR1 and CDR2 sequences are SGHVS and FQNEAQ. Trimming cost V 5 bases and J 5 bases, with 21 bases left between them. The CDR3 spans 16 residues. The CDR3 protein is CASSPGDARGRETQYF. The CDR3 bases are TGTGCCAGCAGCCCGGGGGACGCCCGGGGGAGGGAGACCCAGTACTTC.

This sequence joins TRBV2 and TRBJ2-7; 8 bases align to TRBD1. CDR1 is SNHLY, CDR2 FYNNEI, per germline. The CDR3 runs to 16 residues. Unmatched junction bases numbered 10, after V lost 5 bases and J lost 1 base. CDR3 sequence: CASSYTGTGFSYEQYF. In DNA, the CDR3 is TGTGCCAGCAGTTACACCGGGACAGGTTTTTCCTACGAGCAGTACTTC.

On this clone itself: The sample carries other DNA sequences with the same CDR3. V is TRBV20-1 and J is TRBJ2-1; D is ambiguous. This CDR3 comprises 10 residues. Per the germline V gene, CDR1 is DFQATT and CDR2 is SNEGSKA (reference sequence). V was cut by 6 bases and J by 7 bases, with 7 bases left in between. For the CDR3, the DNA is TGCAGTGCCGAAGGGAATGAGCAGTTCTTC. It codes for CSAEGNEQFF.